This T cell receptor (beta chain) emerged from a study of cytomegalovirus exposure and HLA in healthy donors. The PCR used 60 Vbeta and 13 Jbeta primers. Assay used: immunoSEQ multiplex PCR; TCRdb lists only in-frame clones, some missing. Here the sample spans fewer than 110,000 clones, around 80% being singletons. The CDR3 loop spans 13 amino acids. The junction had 0 bases not matched to a gene; V was cut back by 2 bases and J by 3 bases. In germline, CDR1 is SGHTA, CDR2 FQGNSA. V usage is TRBV7-2 and J usage is TRBJ2-7; 8 positions agree with TRBD2. This receptor was taken from a woman aged 18-29 years in good health and CMV-seropositive. Sequenced material: PBMCs. As DNA, the CDR3 is TGTGCCAGCAGCTTACTAGCGGGCTACGAGCAGTACTTC. Encoded protein: CASSLLAGYEQYF.